The 9 T cell receptor beta chains given below trace back to one sample, sequenced in a study of blood T cell repertoires in COVID-19. Method: immunoSEQ multiplex PCR; TCRdb's copy keeps in-frame clones and lacks some. The table shows roughly 150,000 clones, with under 90% occurring only once. Input material: PBMCs or T cells enriched from blood (not recorded which). The receptors come from a man aged 50-59 years who had recovered from COVID-19.

CDR3 DNA sequence: TGTGCCAGCAGCTTGGTCGGGACAGGGGGCTACGAGCAGTACTTC. Protein sequence: CASSLVGTGGYEQYF. The chain couples TRBV5-8 to TRBJ2-7; 11 positions match TRBD1. CDR3 length equals 15 residues. Looked up from germline, CDR1 is SGHTS and CDR2 is YDEGEE. The trim removed 0 bases at V and 3 bases at J, leaving 2 bases unmatched. The variable domain in full, with the rest retrieved from reference TRBV5-8 and TRBJ2-7, is EAGVTQSPTHLIKTRGQQATLRCSPISGHTSVYWYQQALGLGLQFLLWYDEGEERNRGNFPPRFSGRQFPNYSSELNVNALELEDSALYLCASSLVGTGGYEQYFGPGTRLTVT.

Note on this clone: Other DNA sequences from this sample encode an identical CDR3 as well. The V call is TRBV6-5, the J call TRBJ1-2; possibly TRBD1 for D (6 bases). Germline V gives CDR1 MNHEY, CDR2 SVGAGI. The CDR3 totals 11 residues. V shed 5 bases and J shed 8 bases, with 9 bases lying between them. The CDR3 reads CASSQGRGYTF. The DNA of the CDR3 is TGTGCCAGCAGTCAGGGGCGCGGCTACACCTTC.

V is TRBV4-2 and J is TRBJ2-1; 10 bases line up with TRBD2. V was clipped by 3 bases and J by 5 bases; unmatched bases: 7. Germline CDR1 reads LGHNA; CDR2 reads YNFKEQ. There are 16 residues in the CDR3. CDR3 residues: CASSHIGAGGNNEQFF. As DNA, the CDR3 is TGTGCCAGCAGCCACATTGGAGCGGGGGGGAACAATGAGCAGTTCTTC.

This sequence joins TRBV27 and TRBJ1-4, with 8 nucleotides matching TRBD1. V lost 5 bases, J lost 4 bases, and 6 bases stayed unmatched. The CDR3 runs 15 residues. The germline V gene encodes CDR1 MNHEY and CDR2 SMNVEV (reference sequence). The CDR3 spells CASSPGQGYNEKLFF. As DNA, the CDR3 is TGTGCCAGCAGTCCCGGACAGGGATATAATGAAAAACTGTTTTTT.

The chain uses TRBV10-3 and TRBJ1-1; the match to TRBD1 covers 7 bases. J lost 6 bases, V lost 6 bases, and 7 bases had no gene match. Germline CDR1 reads ENHRY; CDR2 reads SYGVKD. There are 13 residues in the CDR3. The CDR3 is CAISPAGGSEAFF. The CDR3 coding sequence is TGTGCCATCAGCCCGGCAGGGGGTTCTGAAGCTTTCTTT.

This rearrangement joins TRBV5-6 to TRBJ2-3; maybe TRBD1 (5 bases). The CDR3 extends over 16 amino acids. The germline gives CDR1 SGHDT, CDR2 YYEEEE. Trimming stripped 2 bases from V and 0 bases from J, with 13 bases between. The CDR3 sequence is CASSFFKGRSTDTQYF. CDR3 bases: TGTGCCAGCAGCTTCTTTAAGGGGCGAAGCACAGATACGCAGTATTTT. Variable domain in full (rest from reference TRBV5-6 and TRBJ2-3): DAGVTQSPTHLIKTRGQQVTLRCSPKSGHDTVSWYQQALGQGPQFIFQYYEEEERQRGNFPDRFSGHQFPNYSSELNVNALLLGDSALYLCASSFFKGRSTDTQYFGPGTRLTVL.

The gene calls are TRBV11-1 and TRBJ2-3, with D maybe TRBD2 (5 bases). The germline gives CDR1 SGHAT, CDR2 FQDESV (reference sequence). V was pared by 5 bases and J by 1 base, with 10 bases between. The CDR3 covers 14 residues. This CDR3 reads CASSVVGGTDTQYF. In DNA, the CDR3 is TGTGCCAGCAGCGTTGTCGGGGGCACAGATACGCAGTATTTT.

J is TRBJ1-1 and V is TRBV18, with D possibly TRBD1 on 5 matching bases. The CDR3 has 14 amino acids. Looked up from germline, CDR1 is KGHSH and CDR2 is LQKENI. Trimming cost V 2 bases and J 4 bases, with 11 bases left between them. The chain's CDR3 is CASSPSGGVTEAFF. The CDR3, as DNA: TGTGCCAGCTCACCATCCGGGGGGGTCACTGAAGCTTTCTTT.

The chain joins TRBV4-1 to TRBJ2-2; TRBD2 matches at 9 bases. This CDR3 is built from 17 residues. V shed 4 bases and J 0 bases; nucleotides not matched to a gene: 6. In germline, CDR1 is MGHRA, CDR2 YSYEKL. Here the CDR3 reads CASSLRAGGTNTGELFF. The CDR3 region has the DNA TGCGCCAGCAGCCTGCGAGCGGGGGGTACGAACACCGGGGAGCTGTTTTTT.